Listed below are T cell receptor beta chains from one sample, sequenced in a study of cytomegalovirus exposure and HLA in healthy donors. Generated by immunoSEQ multiplex PCR, the TCRdb table keeps only in-frame clones and is missing some. The sample includes about 150,000 clones, about four fifths of them seen just once. Sequences were obtained from PBMCs. Every receptor here comes from a young man in good health and CMV-seropositive. Both conserved end residues are part of each CDR3. The order of the fields is clone size, D gene, J gene, V gene, CDR3 DNA, CDR3 protein. The D gene is left open where the match is weak. A clone size is listed for some rows: how often the clone was seen (once, few, many), or a class if it is expanded.

abundance: .; d_gene: TRBD1; j_gene: TRBJ1-1; v_gene: TRBV7-3; CDR3nt: TGTGCCAGCAGCCCAGACCCGGGACAGGGAGCTTTCTTT; CDR3aa: CASSPDPGQGAFF
abundance: .; d_gene: TRBD1; j_gene: TRBJ2-7; v_gene: TRBV6-4; CDR3nt: TGTGCCAGCAGTGAGGGGACAGGATCGTCCTACGAGCAGTACTTC; CDR3aa: CASSEGTGSSYEQYF
abundance: .; d_gene: TRBD1; j_gene: TRBJ1-2; v_gene: TRBV6-1; CDR3nt: TGTGCCAGCGAACTGGGACAGGGGCACTATGGCTACACCTTC; CDR3aa: CASELGQGHYGYTF
abundance: few; d_gene: .; j_gene: TRBJ1-2; v_gene: TRBV7-3; CDR3nt: TGTGCCAGCAGCCCAGACGGGGTTGGCTACACCTTC; CDR3aa: CASSPDGVGYTF
abundance: .; d_gene: .; j_gene: TRBJ1-2; v_gene: TRBV10-2; CDR3nt: TGCGCCAGCAGTGGGAAAGGGGTGAACTATGGCTACACCTTC; CDR3aa: CASSGKGVNYGYTF
abundance: .; d_gene: TRBD1; j_gene: TRBJ2-3; v_gene: TRBV10-3; CDR3nt: TGTGCCATCAGTGAGGGGCCCGGGACAGGGGGCGCAGATACGCAGTATTTT; CDR3aa: CAISEGPGTGGADTQYF
abundance: few; d_gene: .; j_gene: TRBJ1-1; v_gene: TRBV7-2; CDR3nt: TGTGCCAGCAGCTTAGACGGTGCGGTTCCTGAAGCTTTCTTT; CDR3aa: CASSLDGAVPEAFF
abundance: .; d_gene: TRBD1; j_gene: TRBJ1-1; v_gene: TRBV6-5; CDR3nt: TGTGCCAGCAGTTACGCGGGACAGAAAAACACTGAAGCTTTCTTT; CDR3aa: CASSYAGQKNTEAFF
abundance: .; d_gene: .; j_gene: TRBJ2-2; v_gene: TRBV6-5; CDR3nt: TGTGCCAGCAGTTTTCAGGGGACCTTGAACACCGGGGAGCTGTTTTTT; CDR3aa: CASSFQGTLNTGELFF
abundance: .; d_gene: TRBD1; j_gene: TRBJ2-1; v_gene: TRBV19; CDR3nt: TGTGCCAGTAGTAGACAGGGGAGGAATGAGCAGTTCTTC; CDR3aa: CASSRQGRNEQFF
abundance: .; d_gene: .; j_gene: TRBJ2-1; v_gene: TRBV5-6; CDR3nt: TGTGCCAGCAGCCGAAACACTGACTACTACAATGAGCAGTTCTTC; CDR3aa: CASSRNTDYYNEQFF
abundance: few; d_gene: TRBD2; j_gene: TRBJ2-1; v_gene: TRBV7-8; CDR3nt: TGTGCCAGCAGCCTCATGGGGGCGGGAGGGAGCCATGAGCAGTTCTTC; CDR3aa: CASSLMGAGGSHEQFF
abundance: once; d_gene: .; j_gene: TRBJ1-1; v_gene: TRBV5-4; CDR3nt: TGTGCCAGCAGCTTGACAGGGAGGGGGTCGGCCACTGAAGCTTTCTTT; CDR3aa: CASSLTGRGSATEAFF
abundance: .; d_gene: TRBD2; j_gene: TRBJ2-1; v_gene: TRBV19; CDR3nt: TGTGCCAGTAGTAGGGGGGGTTATCGCTCCTACAATGAGCAGTTCTTC; CDR3aa: CASSRGGYRSYNEQFF
abundance: .; d_gene: .; j_gene: TRBJ1-3; v_gene: TRBV19; CDR3nt: TGTGCCAGTAGTATAGCCGACAGCTCTGGAAACACCATATATTTT; CDR3aa: CASSIADSSGNTIYF
abundance: .; d_gene: TRBD1; j_gene: TRBJ1-2; v_gene: TRBV27; CDR3nt: TGTGCCAGCAGCCGAGGACAGGGGAGGTATGGCTACACCTTC; CDR3aa: CASSRGQGRYGYTF
abundance: .; d_gene: .; j_gene: TRBJ2-7; v_gene: TRBV15; CDR3nt: TGTGCCACGGGGACTTCATGGGGTTCCTACGAGCAGTACTTC; CDR3aa: CATGTSWGSYEQYF
abundance: .; d_gene: .; j_gene: TRBJ2-1; v_gene: TRBV5-1; CDR3nt: TGCGCCAGCAGCTTGGGACTAGCCTACAATGAGCAGTTCTTC; CDR3aa: CASSLGLAYNEQFF
abundance: .; d_gene: TRBD2; j_gene: TRBJ2-5; v_gene: TRBV25-1; CDR3nt: TGTGCCAGCAGTGGCCAGCGGGGGCAAGAGACCCAGTACTTC; CDR3aa: CASSGQRGQETQYF
abundance: .; d_gene: .; j_gene: TRBJ1-1; v_gene: TRBV4-3; CDR3nt: TGCGCCAGCAGCCCTCTCGGCGGGCGGAACACTGAAGCTTTCTTT; CDR3aa: CASSPLGGRNTEAFF
abundance: .; d_gene: TRBD1; j_gene: TRBJ1-2; v_gene: TRBV4-1; CDR3nt: TGCGCCAGCAGCCAAGATTCGGACAGGGCAATCGTCTATGGCTACACCTTC; CDR3aa: CASSQDSDRAIVYGYTF
abundance: .; d_gene: .; j_gene: TRBJ1-5; v_gene: TRBV5-1; CDR3nt: TGCGCCAGCAGCTCCGGACAGTATAGCAATCAGCCCCAGCATTTT; CDR3aa: CASSSGQYSNQPQHF
abundance: few; d_gene: TRBD1; j_gene: TRBJ1-2; v_gene: TRBV18; CDR3nt: TGTGCCAGCTCACAACAGGGGCTGATTAACTATGGCTACACCTTC; CDR3aa: CASSQQGLINYGYTF